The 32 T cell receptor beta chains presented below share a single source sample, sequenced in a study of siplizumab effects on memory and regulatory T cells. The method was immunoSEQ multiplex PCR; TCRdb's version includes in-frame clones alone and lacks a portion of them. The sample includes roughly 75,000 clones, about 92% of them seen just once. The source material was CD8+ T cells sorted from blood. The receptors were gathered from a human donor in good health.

The CDR3 DNA reads TGTGCCAGCAACCTACGTGGTTACAATCAGCCCCAGCATTTT. Translation: CASNLRGYNQPQHF. The V and J genes are TRBV28 and TRBJ1-5; D not certain. Per germline, CDR1 MDHEN and CDR2 SYDVKM. Trimming left V 7 bases short and J 3 bases short, with 13 bases between. The CDR3 extends over 14 amino acids. Variable domain in full (rest from reference TRBV28 and TRBJ1-5): DVKVTQSSRYLVKRTGEKVFLECVQDMDHENMFWYRQDPGLGLRLIYFSYDVKMKEKGDIPEGYSVSREKKERFSLILESASTNQTSMYLCASNLRGYNQPQHFGDGTRLSIL.

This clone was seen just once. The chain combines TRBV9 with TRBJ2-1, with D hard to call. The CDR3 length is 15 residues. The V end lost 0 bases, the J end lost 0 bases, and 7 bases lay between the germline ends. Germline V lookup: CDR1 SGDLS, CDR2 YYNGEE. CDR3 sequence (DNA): TGTGCCAGCAGCGTAGTTTACAGCTCCTACAATGAGCAGTTCTTC. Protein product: CASSVVYSSYNEQFF.

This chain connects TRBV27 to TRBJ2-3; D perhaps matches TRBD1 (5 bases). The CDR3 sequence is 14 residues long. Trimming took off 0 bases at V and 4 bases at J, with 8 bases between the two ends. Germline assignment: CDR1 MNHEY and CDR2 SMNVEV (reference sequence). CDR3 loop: CASSLSIGADTQYF. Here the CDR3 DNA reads TGTGCCAGCAGTTTATCTATAGGGGCAGATACGCAGTATTTT.

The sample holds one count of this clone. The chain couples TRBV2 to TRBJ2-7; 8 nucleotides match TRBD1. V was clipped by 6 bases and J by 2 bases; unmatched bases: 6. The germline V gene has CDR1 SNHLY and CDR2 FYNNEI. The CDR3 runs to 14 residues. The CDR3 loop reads CASRGTGFAYEQYF. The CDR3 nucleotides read TGTGCCAGCAGGGGGACAGGCTTCGCCTACGAGCAGTACTTC.

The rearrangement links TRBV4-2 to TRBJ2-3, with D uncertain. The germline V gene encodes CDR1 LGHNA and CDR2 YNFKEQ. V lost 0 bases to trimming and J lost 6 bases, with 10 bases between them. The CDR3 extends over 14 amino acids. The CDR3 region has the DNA TGTGCCAGCAGCCAAGATGGCCCCCCCGATACGCAGTATTTT. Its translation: CASSQDGPPDTQYF.

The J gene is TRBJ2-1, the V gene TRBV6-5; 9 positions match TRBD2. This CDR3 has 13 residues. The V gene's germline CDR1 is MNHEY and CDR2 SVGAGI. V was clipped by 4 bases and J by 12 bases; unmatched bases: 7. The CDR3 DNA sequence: TGTGCCAGCAGTTTACCGGGACTAGCTATGCAGTTCTTC. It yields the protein CASSLPGLAMQFF.

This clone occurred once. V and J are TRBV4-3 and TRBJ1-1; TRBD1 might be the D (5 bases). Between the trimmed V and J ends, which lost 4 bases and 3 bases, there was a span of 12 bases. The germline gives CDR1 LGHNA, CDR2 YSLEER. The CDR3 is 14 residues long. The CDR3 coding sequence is TGCGCCAGCAGCCTAGGGGTGGTGCACACTGAAGCTTTCTTT. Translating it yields CASSLGVVHTEAFF.

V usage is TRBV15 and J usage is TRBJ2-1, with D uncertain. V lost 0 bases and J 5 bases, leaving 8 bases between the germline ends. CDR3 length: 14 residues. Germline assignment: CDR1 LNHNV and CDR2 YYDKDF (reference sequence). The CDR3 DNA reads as TGTGCCACCAGCAGAGACAGTTATCACAATGAGCAGTTCTTC. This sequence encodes CATSRDSYHNEQFF.

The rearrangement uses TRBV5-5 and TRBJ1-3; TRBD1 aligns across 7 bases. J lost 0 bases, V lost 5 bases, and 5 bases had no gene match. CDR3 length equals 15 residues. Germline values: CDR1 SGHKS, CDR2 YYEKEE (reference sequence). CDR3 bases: TGTGCCAGCAGGGAAAACAGGGGCTCTGGAAACACCATATATTTT. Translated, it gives CASRENRGSGNTIYF.

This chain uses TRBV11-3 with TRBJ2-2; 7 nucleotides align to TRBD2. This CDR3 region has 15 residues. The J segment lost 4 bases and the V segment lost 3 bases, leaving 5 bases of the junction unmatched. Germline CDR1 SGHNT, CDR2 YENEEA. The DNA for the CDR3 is TGTGCCAGCAGCTTGATCGGGGGGAGCACCGGGGAGCTGTTTTTT. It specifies CASSLIGGSTGELFF.

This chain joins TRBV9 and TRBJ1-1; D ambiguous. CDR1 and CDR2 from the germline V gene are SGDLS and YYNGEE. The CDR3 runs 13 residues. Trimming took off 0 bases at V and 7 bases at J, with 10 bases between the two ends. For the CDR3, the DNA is TGTGCCAGCAGCGTAGGTGGTTCCGTTGAAGCTTTCTTT. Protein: CASSVGGSVEAFF.

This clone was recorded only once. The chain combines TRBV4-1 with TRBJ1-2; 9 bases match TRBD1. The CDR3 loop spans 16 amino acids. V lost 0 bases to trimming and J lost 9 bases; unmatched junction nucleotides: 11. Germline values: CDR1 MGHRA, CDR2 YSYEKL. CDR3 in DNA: TGCGCCAGCAGCCAAGATCCGGTTACAGGGGGCCAAAGCTACACCTTC. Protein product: CASSQDPVTGGQSYTF.

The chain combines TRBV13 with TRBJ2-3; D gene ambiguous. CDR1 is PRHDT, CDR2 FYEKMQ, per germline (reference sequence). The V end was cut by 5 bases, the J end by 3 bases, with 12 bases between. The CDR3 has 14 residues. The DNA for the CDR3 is TGTGCCAGCAGCACGCCCAGAGAAACAGATACGCAGTATTTT. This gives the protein CASSTPRETDTQYF.

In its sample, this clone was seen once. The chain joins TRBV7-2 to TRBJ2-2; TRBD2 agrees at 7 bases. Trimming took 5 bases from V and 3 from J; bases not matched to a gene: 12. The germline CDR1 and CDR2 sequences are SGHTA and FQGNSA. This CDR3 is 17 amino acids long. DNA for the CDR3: TGTGCCAGCAGCCTCGACCCCGGGGGAGGGGACACCGGGGAGCTGTTTTTT. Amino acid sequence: CASSLDPGGGDTGELFF. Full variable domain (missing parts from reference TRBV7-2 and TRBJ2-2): GAGVSQSPSNKVTEKGKDVELRCDPISGHTALYWYRQSLGQGLEFLIYFQGNSAPDKSGLPSDRFSAERTGGSVSTLTIQRTQQEDSAVYLCASSLDPGGGDTGELFFGEGSRLTVL.

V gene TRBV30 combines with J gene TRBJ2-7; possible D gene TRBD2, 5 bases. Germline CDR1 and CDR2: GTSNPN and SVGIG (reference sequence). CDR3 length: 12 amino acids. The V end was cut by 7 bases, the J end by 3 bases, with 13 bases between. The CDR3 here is CASQRANYEQYF. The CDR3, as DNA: TGTGCCTCCCAGAGGGCGAACTACGAGCAGTACTTC.

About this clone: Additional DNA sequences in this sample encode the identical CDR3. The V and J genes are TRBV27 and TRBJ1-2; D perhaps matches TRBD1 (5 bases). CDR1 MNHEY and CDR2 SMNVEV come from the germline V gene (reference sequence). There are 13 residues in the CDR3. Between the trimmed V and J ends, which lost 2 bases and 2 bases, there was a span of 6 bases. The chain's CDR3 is CASSLTGNYGYTF. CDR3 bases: TGTGCCAGCAGTTTAACAGGCAACTATGGCTACACCTTC.

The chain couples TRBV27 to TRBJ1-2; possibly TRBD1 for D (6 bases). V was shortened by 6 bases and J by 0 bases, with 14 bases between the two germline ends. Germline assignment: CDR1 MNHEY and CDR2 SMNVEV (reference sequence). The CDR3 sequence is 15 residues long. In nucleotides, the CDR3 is TGTGCCAGCAGCCGCGAGGGGGACGCTAACTATGGCTACACCTTC. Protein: CASSREGDANYGYTF.

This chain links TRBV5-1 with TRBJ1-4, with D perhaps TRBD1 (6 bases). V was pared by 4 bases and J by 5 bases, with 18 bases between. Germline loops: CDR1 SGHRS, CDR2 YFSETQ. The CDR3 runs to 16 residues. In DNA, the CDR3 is TGCGCCAGCAGCGAGGACAGATCCAGTCAAAATGAAAAACTGTTTTTT. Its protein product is CASSEDRSSQNEKLFF.

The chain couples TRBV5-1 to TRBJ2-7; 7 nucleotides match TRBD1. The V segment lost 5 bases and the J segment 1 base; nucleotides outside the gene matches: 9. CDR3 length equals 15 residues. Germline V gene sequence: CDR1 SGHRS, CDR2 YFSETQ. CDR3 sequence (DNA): TGCGCCAGCAGTACCGGGACAGCGAGGTCCTACGAGCAGTACTTC. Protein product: CASSTGTARSYEQYF.

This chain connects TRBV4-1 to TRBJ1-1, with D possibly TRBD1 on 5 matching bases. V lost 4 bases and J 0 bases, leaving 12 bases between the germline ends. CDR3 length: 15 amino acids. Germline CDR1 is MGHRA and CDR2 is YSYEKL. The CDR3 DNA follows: TGCGCCAGCAGCCTGATGACAGACATGAACACTGAAGCTTTCTTT. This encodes CASSLMTDMNTEAFF.

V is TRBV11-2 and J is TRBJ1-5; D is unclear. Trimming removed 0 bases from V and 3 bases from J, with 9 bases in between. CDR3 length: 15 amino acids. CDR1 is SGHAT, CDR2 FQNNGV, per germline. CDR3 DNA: TGTGCCAGCAGCTTAGATTACGGGTTCAATCAGCCCCAGCATTTT. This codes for CASSLDYGFNQPQHF.

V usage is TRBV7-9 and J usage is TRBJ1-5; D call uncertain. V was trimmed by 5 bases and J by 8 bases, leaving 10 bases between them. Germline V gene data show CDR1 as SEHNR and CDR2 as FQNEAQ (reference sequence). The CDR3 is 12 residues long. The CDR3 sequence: CASSQYSEPQHF. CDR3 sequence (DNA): TGTGCCAGCAGCCAATATTCGGAGCCCCAGCATTTT.

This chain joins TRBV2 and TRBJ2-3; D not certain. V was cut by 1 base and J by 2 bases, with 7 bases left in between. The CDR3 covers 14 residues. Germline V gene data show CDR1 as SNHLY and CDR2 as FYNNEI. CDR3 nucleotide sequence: TGTGCCAGCAGTGAAGGCCACTCCACAGATACGCAGTATTTT. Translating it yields CASSEGHSTDTQYF.

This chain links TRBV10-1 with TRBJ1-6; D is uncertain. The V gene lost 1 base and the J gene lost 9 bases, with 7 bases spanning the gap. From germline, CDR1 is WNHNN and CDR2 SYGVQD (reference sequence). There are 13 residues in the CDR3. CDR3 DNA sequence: TGCGCCAGCAGTGAGTTGATGGTTTCACCCCTCCACTTT. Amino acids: CASSELMVSPLHF.

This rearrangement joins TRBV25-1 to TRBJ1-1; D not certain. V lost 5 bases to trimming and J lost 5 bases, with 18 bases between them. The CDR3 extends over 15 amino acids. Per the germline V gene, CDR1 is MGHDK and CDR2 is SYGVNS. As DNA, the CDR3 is TGTGCCAGCAGTCCCCCACTCCCGGTTAGGACTGAAGCTTTCTTT. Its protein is CASSPPLPVRTEAFF. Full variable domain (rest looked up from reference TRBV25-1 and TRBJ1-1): EADIYQTPRYLVIGTGKKITLECSQTMGHDKMYWYQQDPGMELHLIHYSYGVNSTEKGDLSSESTVSRIRTEHFPLTLESARPSHTSQYLCASSPPLPVRTEAFFGQGTRLTVV.

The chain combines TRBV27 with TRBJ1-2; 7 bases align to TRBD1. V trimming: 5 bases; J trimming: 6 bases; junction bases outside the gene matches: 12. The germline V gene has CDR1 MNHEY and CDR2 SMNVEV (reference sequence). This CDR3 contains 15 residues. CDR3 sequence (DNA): TGTGCCAGCAGTGTAAGCCCAACAGGGGCCCATGGCTACACCTTC. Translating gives CASSVSPTGAHGYTF.

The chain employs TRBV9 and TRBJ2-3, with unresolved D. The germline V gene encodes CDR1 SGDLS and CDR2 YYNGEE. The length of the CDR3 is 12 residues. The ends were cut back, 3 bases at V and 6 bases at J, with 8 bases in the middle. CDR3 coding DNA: TGTGCCAGCAGCGGCGAACGGGATACGCAGTATTTT. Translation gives CASSGERDTQYF.

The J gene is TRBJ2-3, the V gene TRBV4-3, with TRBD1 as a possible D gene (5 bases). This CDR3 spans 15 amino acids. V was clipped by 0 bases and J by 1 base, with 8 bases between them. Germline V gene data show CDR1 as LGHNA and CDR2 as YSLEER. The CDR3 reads CASSQDVGGTDTQYF. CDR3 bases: TGCGCCAGCAGCCAAGATGTAGGGGGCACAGATACGCAGTATTTT.

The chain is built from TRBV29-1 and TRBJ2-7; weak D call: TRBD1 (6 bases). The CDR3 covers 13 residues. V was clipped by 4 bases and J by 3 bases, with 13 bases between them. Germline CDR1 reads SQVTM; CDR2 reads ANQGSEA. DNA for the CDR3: TGCAGCGTTGTTAAGGGGGAGAGCTACGAGCAGTACTTC. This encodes CSVVKGESYEQYF.

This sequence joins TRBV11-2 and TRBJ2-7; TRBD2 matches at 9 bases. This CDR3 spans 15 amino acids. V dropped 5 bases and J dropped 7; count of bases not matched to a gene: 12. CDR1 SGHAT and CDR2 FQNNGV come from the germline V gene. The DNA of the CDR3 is TGTGCCAGCAGCCCGGGACTGCGGGAGGGTGAAGAGCAGTACTTC. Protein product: CASSPGLREGEEQYF.

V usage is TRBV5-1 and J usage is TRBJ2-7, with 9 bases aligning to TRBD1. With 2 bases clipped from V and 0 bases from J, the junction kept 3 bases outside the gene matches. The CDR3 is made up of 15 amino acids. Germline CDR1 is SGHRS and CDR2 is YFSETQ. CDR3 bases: TGCGCCAGCAGCTTAGGGACAGGGAGCTCCTACGAGCAGTACTTC. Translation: CASSLGTGSSYEQYF.

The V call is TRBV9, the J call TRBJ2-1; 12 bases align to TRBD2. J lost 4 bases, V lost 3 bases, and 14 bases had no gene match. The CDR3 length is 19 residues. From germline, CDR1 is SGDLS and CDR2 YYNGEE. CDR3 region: CASSEYSPLLAGGYNEQFF. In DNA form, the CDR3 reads TGTGCCAGCAGCGAATATTCTCCCTTGCTAGCGGGGGGGTACAATGAGCAGTTCTTC.